This is a list of T cell receptor beta chains from one sample in a study of shared clonotypes between healthy human individuals. The assay was immunoSEQ multiplex PCR, and TCRdb's table has in-frame clones only and misses some. The sample holds 1.6 million or so clones; roughly 98.5% are singletons and the top ten take roughly 0.36%. The sample was naive CD4+ T cells sorted from blood. These receptors came from a man aged 25 to 40 in good health. Both conserved end residues are part of each CDR3. The order of the fields is J gene, V gene, clone size, D gene, CDR3 DNA, CDR3 protein. D genes are given only for firm matches. Size values are once, few and many counts, or a class for expanded clones, and some rows have none.

j_call: TRBJ2-3; v_call: TRBV18; clone_size: .; d_call: TRBD2; cdr3_nt: TGTGCCAGCTCGCCGGCGGCGGGAGTAGGCACAGATACGCAGTATTTT; cdr3_aa: CASSPAAGVGTDTQYF
j_call: TRBJ2-7; v_call: TRBV12-1; clone_size: .; d_call: .; cdr3_nt: TGTGCCAGCAGCTTTAAATGGAGGGACTACCACCTAGGGGAGCAGTACTTC; cdr3_aa: CASSFKWRDYHLGEQYF
j_call: TRBJ2-1; v_call: TRBV6-5; clone_size: .; d_call: TRBD2; cdr3_nt: TGTGCCAGCAGTTACTCGAGAAAGGGACTAGGCAATGAGCAGTTCTTC; cdr3_aa: CASSYSRKGLGNEQFF
j_call: TRBJ1-1; v_call: TRBV10-2; clone_size: .; d_call: TRBD1; cdr3_nt: TGCGCCAGCGAACAGGGGATCGGCGCGGAAGCTTTCTTT; cdr3_aa: CASEQGIGAEAFF
j_call: TRBJ2-7; v_call: TRBV18; clone_size: .; d_call: .; cdr3_nt: TGTGCCAGCTCTGCCCCGGGGATCTACGAGCAGTACTTC; cdr3_aa: CASSAPGIYEQYF
j_call: TRBJ2-1; v_call: TRBV5-6; clone_size: .; d_call: TRBD2; cdr3_nt: TGTGCCAGCAGCCGTTTCGGCGGGAGTGGCTACAATGAGCAGTTCTTC; cdr3_aa: CASSRFGGSGYNEQFF
j_call: TRBJ1-4; v_call: TRBV18; clone_size: .; d_call: .; cdr3_nt: TGTGCCAGCTCACCAGAAGCAACTAATGAAAAACTGTTTTTT; cdr3_aa: CASSPEATNEKLFF
j_call: TRBJ2-7; v_call: TRBV15; clone_size: .; d_call: .; cdr3_nt: TGTGCCACCAGCAGAATCGGGAGCTCCTACGAGCAGTACTTC; cdr3_aa: CATSRIGSSYEQYF
j_call: TRBJ2-2; v_call: TRBV19; clone_size: .; d_call: TRBD1; cdr3_nt: TGTGCCAGTAGTCGGGGACGAGGGGGCTCTAGCGGGGAGCTGTTTTTT; cdr3_aa: CASSRGRGGSSGELFF
j_call: TRBJ1-5; v_call: TRBV19; clone_size: .; d_call: .; cdr3_nt: TGTGCCAGTAGTACCGGAACCAAAGGACGGGACAATCAGCCCCAGCATTTT; cdr3_aa: CASSTGTKGRDNQPQHF
j_call: TRBJ2-3; v_call: TRBV7-2; clone_size: .; d_call: .; cdr3_nt: TGTGCCAGCAGCCCAGGCCCCGACACAGATACGCAGTATTTT; cdr3_aa: CASSPGPDTDTQYF
j_call: TRBJ2-3; v_call: TRBV5-5; clone_size: .; d_call: .; cdr3_nt: TGTGCCAGCAGCTTGTACAGGCCCGGCGATACGCAGTATTTT; cdr3_aa: CASSLYRPGDTQYF
j_call: TRBJ1-2; v_call: TRBV2; clone_size: .; d_call: .; cdr3_nt: TGTGCCAGCAGTGAGTACAACTATGGCTACACCTTC; cdr3_aa: CASSEYNYGYTF
j_call: TRBJ2-1; v_call: TRBV4-1; clone_size: .; d_call: TRBD1; cdr3_nt: TGCGCCAGCAGCCAATCCGGGACAGGGGTGAATGAGCAGTTCTTC; cdr3_aa: CASSQSGTGVNEQFF
j_call: TRBJ1-1; v_call: TRBV19; clone_size: .; d_call: .; cdr3_nt: TGTGCCAGTAGTATCCTTCCTTTGAACACTGAAGCTTTCTTT; cdr3_aa: CASSILPLNTEAFF
j_call: TRBJ1-2; v_call: TRBV5-1; clone_size: .; d_call: TRBD1; cdr3_nt: TGCGCCAGCAGCTTGGGCCTCGGGACAGACTATGGCTACACCTTC; cdr3_aa: CASSLGLGTDYGYTF
j_call: TRBJ2-4; v_call: TRBV7-9; clone_size: once; d_call: .; cdr3_nt: TGTGCCAGCGGGGAGCAGGGTTGGAAAAACATTCAGTACTTC; cdr3_aa: CASGEQGWKNIQYF
j_call: TRBJ2-4; v_call: TRBV28; clone_size: .; d_call: .; cdr3_nt: TGTGCCAGCAGTTTTATCGAGTTTGGGAACATTCAGTACTTC; cdr3_aa: CASSFIEFGNIQYF
j_call: TRBJ2-7; v_call: TRBV10-2; clone_size: .; d_call: .; cdr3_nt: TGCGCCAGCGGACCTATCGGGGCCTACGAGCAGTACTTC; cdr3_aa: CASGPIGAYEQYF
j_call: TRBJ2-7; v_call: TRBV23-1; clone_size: .; d_call: .; cdr3_nt: TGCGCCAGCAGTGAAAAGACAGCCTACGAGCAGTACTTC; cdr3_aa: CASSEKTAYEQYF
j_call: TRBJ2-7; v_call: TRBV29-1; clone_size: .; d_call: TRBD2; cdr3_nt: TGCAGCGTTGGTGGCACGGGGGGATACGAGCAGTACTTC; cdr3_aa: CSVGGTGGYEQYF
j_call: TRBJ2-3; v_call: TRBV7-3; clone_size: .; d_call: .; cdr3_nt: TGTGCCAGCACCCTCCGGACGGGAGATACGCAGTATTTT; cdr3_aa: CASTLRTGDTQYF
j_call: TRBJ1-1; v_call: TRBV28; clone_size: .; d_call: .; cdr3_nt: TGTGCCAGCAGAATCGAAACCGGGCTTGCGGAAGCTTTCTTT; cdr3_aa: CASRIETGLAEAFF
j_call: TRBJ1-3; v_call: TRBV18; clone_size: .; d_call: .; cdr3_nt: TGTGCCAGCTCACCTAATCGGGGTTCGGGAAACACCATATATTTT; cdr3_aa: CASSPNRGSGNTIYF
j_call: TRBJ1-4; v_call: TRBV7-9; clone_size: once; d_call: .; cdr3_nt: TGTGCCAGCAGCCTGACCGATGGCGAAAAACTGTTTTTT; cdr3_aa: CASSLTDGEKLFF
j_call: TRBJ2-5; v_call: TRBV18; clone_size: .; d_call: .; cdr3_nt: TGTGCCAGCTCACCTCCGTTGGGGGGAGGAGAGACCCAGTACTTC; cdr3_aa: CASSPPLGGGETQYF
j_call: TRBJ2-3; v_call: TRBV7-9; clone_size: .; d_call: TRBD1; cdr3_nt: TGTGCCAGCAGCTTAAGGGGACAGAAAGGCACAGATACGCAGTATTTT; cdr3_aa: CASSLRGQKGTDTQYF
j_call: TRBJ2-2; v_call: TRBV5-1; clone_size: .; d_call: .; cdr3_nt: TGCGCCAGCAGCTACTTACAGGGGAACACCGGGGAGCTGTTTTTT; cdr3_aa: CASSYLQGNTGELFF
j_call: TRBJ2-7; v_call: TRBV5-1; clone_size: once; d_call: TRBD2; cdr3_nt: TGCGCCAGCAGCCCTAGCGGGAGGGGCTACGAGCAGTACTTC; cdr3_aa: CASSPSGRGYEQYF
j_call: TRBJ2-7; v_call: TRBV5-4; clone_size: .; d_call: TRBD1; cdr3_nt: TGTGCCAGCAGCTTCGGACAGGGGGCGTGGGAGCAGTACTTC; cdr3_aa: CASSFGQGAWEQYF
j_call: TRBJ1-1; v_call: TRBV2; clone_size: .; d_call: .; cdr3_nt: TGTGCCAGCAGCGGAAACAGTGAAGCTTTCTTT; cdr3_aa: CASSGNSEAFF
j_call: TRBJ1-1; v_call: TRBV6-6; clone_size: once; d_call: .; cdr3_nt: TGTGCCAGCAGTTACCGGCAGGCTGCATCGGACACTGAAGCTTTCTTT; cdr3_aa: CASSYRQAASDTEAFF
j_call: TRBJ1-2; v_call: TRBV9; clone_size: .; d_call: .; cdr3_nt: TGTGCCAGCAGCGTAGAAGTCGGTAACTATGGCTACACCTTC; cdr3_aa: CASSVEVGNYGYTF
j_call: TRBJ2-1; v_call: TRBV4-3; clone_size: .; d_call: .; cdr3_nt: TGCGCCAGCAGCCAAGCGGGAGTGGACGACAATGAGCAGTTCTTC; cdr3_aa: CASSQAGVDDNEQFF
j_call: TRBJ1-2; v_call: TRBV10-1; clone_size: .; d_call: .; cdr3_nt: TGCGCCAGCAGTGACCCACAGGGATCAAGCTATGGCTACACCTTC; cdr3_aa: CASSDPQGSSYGYTF
j_call: TRBJ2-7; v_call: TRBV7-8; clone_size: .; d_call: .; cdr3_nt: TGTGCCAGCAGCTACCTCGGACAGAAATACGAGCAGTACTTC; cdr3_aa: CASSYLGQKYEQYF
j_call: TRBJ2-1; v_call: TRBV7-6; clone_size: .; d_call: TRBD2; cdr3_nt: TGTGCCAGCAGCTTAATTTGGACTAGCGGGAGCCGTAATGAGCAGTTCTTC; cdr3_aa: CASSLIWTSGSRNEQFF
j_call: TRBJ2-7; v_call: TRBV7-9; clone_size: .; d_call: .; cdr3_nt: TGTGCCAGCAGCTTAGCCGGGGCTATCTACGAGCAGTACTTC; cdr3_aa: CASSLAGAIYEQYF
j_call: TRBJ2-1; v_call: TRBV7-6; clone_size: .; d_call: TRBD2; cdr3_nt: TGTGCCAGCAGCTTCGCCGGGACTAGCGGTTACAATGAGCAGTTCTTC; cdr3_aa: CASSFAGTSGYNEQFF
j_call: TRBJ2-2; v_call: TRBV5-1; clone_size: once; d_call: TRBD1; cdr3_nt: TGCGCCAGCAGCTTCGATCCACAGGGGGTCACCGGGGAGCTGTTTTTT; cdr3_aa: CASSFDPQGVTGELFF
j_call: TRBJ2-7; v_call: TRBV10-2; clone_size: .; d_call: .; cdr3_nt: TGCGCCAGCAGTGAGTCGAATGAATACTACGAGCAGTACTTC; cdr3_aa: CASSESNEYYEQYF